These T cell receptor beta chains were read from a single sample in a study of early T cells in non-severe SARS-CoV-2 infection. One entry per CDR3 protein results from TCRdb running MiXCR on the 5' RACE reads. The data contain about 59,000 distinct CDR3 sequences, over 10% of them singletons. Sample: whole blood, taken at baseline. These receptors came from an adult who was a healthcare worker with PCR-confirmed SARS-CoV-2 infection or an uninfected control (not recorded which). The CDR3 runs from the conserved cysteine through the conserved F or W. A D gene is named only where the DNA matches it firmly. Only some rows state a clone size, as once, few, many or a class for expanded clones.

D	V	size	J	CDR3	DNA
NA	TRBV19	few	TRBJ2-2	CASSIGPLGGGYTGELFF	TGTGCCAGTAGTATCGGACCTTTAGGGGGAGGCTACACCGGGGAGCTGTTTTTT
NA	TRBV5-1	few	TRBJ2-2	CASSLAGSVGTGELFF	TGCGCCAGCAGCTTGGCGGGGAGTGTAGGTACCGGGGAGCTGTTTTTT
NA	TRBV6-2/TRBV6-3	NA	TRBJ2-7	CASRRGAYSQYF	TGTGCCAGCAGACGTGGGGCCTATTCCCAGTACTTC
NA	TRBV6-2/TRBV6-3	many	TRBJ2-2	CASTLTSSGELFF	TGTGCCAGCACCTTGACTAGTTCCGGGGAGCTGTTTTTT
TRBD1	TRBV5-1	few	TRBJ2-5	CASSKNTGEETQYF	TGCGCCAGCAGCAAAAATACAGGGGAAGAGACCCAGTACTTC
NA	TRBV7-7	NA	TRBJ2-7	CASSQSGRDEQYF	TGTGCTAGCAGCCAGTCGGGGCGCGACGAGCAGTACTTC
NA	TRBV3-1	few	TRBJ2-3	CASSQDQEGRGTDTQYF	TGTGCCAGCAGCCAAGATCAGGAGGGTCGGGGCACAGATACGCAGTATTTT
TRBD1	TRBV7-2	NA	TRBJ2-3	CASSLRYPGQGRTDTQYF	TGTGCCAGCAGCTTACGCTACCCGGGACAGGGTAGGACAGATACGCAGTATTTT
NA	TRBV19	NA	TRBJ2-5	CASSIRRGLQETQYF	TGTGCCAGTAGTATAAGGCGGGGACTCCAAGAGACCCAGTACTTC
TRBD2	TRBV4-2	NA	TRBJ2-1	CASSPLAGGGNNEQFF	TGTGCCAGCAGCCCTTTAGCGGGAGGGGGGAACAATGAGCAGTTCTTC
TRBD2	TRBV4-1	NA	TRBJ2-5	CASSRSREEETQYF	TGCGCCAGCAGCCGCTCACGGGAGGAAGAGACCCAGTACTTC
NA	TRBV30	NA	TRBJ1-1	CAWSQTADTEAFF	TGTGCCTGGAGTCAAACTGCCGACACTGAAGCTTTCTTT
TRBD2	TRBV11-2	NA	TRBJ2-7	CASSLVFSGVSYEQYF	TGTGCCAGCAGCTTAGTTTTCAGCGGGGTGTCCTACGAGCAGTACTTC
NA	TRBV20-1	few	TRBJ1-3	CSARGAGRNTIYF	TGCAGTGCTCGTGGGGCAGGGCGAAACACCATATATTTT
TRBD2	TRBV10-3	many	TRBJ2-7	CAISGSSGTYEQYF	TGTGCCATCAGCGGGAGTAGCGGGACGTACGAGCAGTACTTC
TRBD2	TRBV2	many	TRBJ2-1	CACPRGTSYGLEQFF	TGTGCCTGCCCGCGGGGGACTAGTTACGGTCTTGAGCAGTTCTTC
TRBD2	TRBV15	many	TRBJ2-1	CATSRSLAGGLAQSSYNEQFF	TGTGCCACCAGCAGATCCCTAGCGGGGGGTCTTGCTCAGAGCTCCTACAATGAGCAGTTCTTC
NA	TRBV6-5	few	TRBJ2-3	CASSYALSTDTQYF	TGTGCCAGCAGTTACGCCCTGAGCACAGATACGCAGTATTTT
NA	TRBV29-1	NA	TRBJ2-3	CSTLGGTSTDTQYF	TGCAGCACACTAGGAGGGACTAGCACAGATACGCAGTATTTT
TRBD2	TRBV7-2	NA	TRBJ2-3	CASSLVSSGIGATDTQYF	TGTGCCAGCAGCTTAGTTTCTAGCGGGATAGGTGCCACAGATACGCAGTATTTT
TRBD1	TRBV10-3	NA	TRBJ2-3	CAISEDRGKTDTQYF	TGTGCCATCAGTGAGGACAGGGGGAAAACAGATACGCAGTATTTT
NA	TRBV20-1	few	TRBJ1-3	CSATGAGNTIYF	TGCAGTGCTACAGGGGCTGGAAACACCATATATTTT
NA	TRBV21-1	NA	TRBJ2-7	CVGGRDALSSYEQYF	TGTGTCGGGGGTAGGGACGCCCTAAGCTCCTACGAGCAGTACTTC
NA	TRBV4-3	few	TRBJ1-5	CASSRDFYSNQPQHF	TGCGCCAGCAGCCGGGATTTTTATAGCAATCAGCCCCAGCATTTT
NA	TRBV7-7	NA	TRBJ2-2	CASSIRDNIYTGELFF	TGTGCTAGCAGCATCCGGGACAATATTTACACCGGGGAGCTGTTTTTT
NA	TRBV6-5	few	TRBJ1-1	CASSSLRGGNTEAFF	TGTGCCAGCAGTTCCCTGCGAGGCGGGAACACTGAAGCTTTCTTT
TRBD2	TRBV27	NA	TRBJ2-1	CASSSGRNYNEQFF	TGTGCCAGCAGTAGCGGGAGGAACTACAATGAGCAGTTCTTC
NA	TRBV9	NA	TRBJ2-1	CASSVEVDNEQFF	TGTGCCAGCAGCGTAGAAGTGGACAATGAGCAGTTCTTC
NA	TRBV5-1	many	TRBJ2-1	CASHGTPFSYNEQFF	TGCGCCAGCCACGGGACTCCCTTTTCCTACAATGAGCAGTTCTTC
NA	TRBV28	many	TRBJ1-6	CASSLSGSLNSPLHF	TGTGCCAGCAGTTTATCCGGGTCCCTAAATTCACCCCTCCACTTT
NA	TRBV6-1	NA	TRBJ2-5	CASSEFRPQETQYF	TGTGCCAGCAGTGAATTCAGGCCCCAAGAGACCCAGTACTTC
NA	TRBV6-5	many	TRBJ1-1	CASSYSGLNTEAFF	TGTGCCAGCAGTTACTCAGGACTGAACACTGAAGCTTTCTTT